This TCR beta chain is from a study of blood T cell repertoires in COVID-19. Overall study context: From the United States, Italy and Spain came samples of acute and convalescent COVID-19. The analysed material was cDNA or gDNA that came from T cells, B-cell-depleted T cells, or PBMCs.

Trimming removed 5 bases from V and 0 bases from J, with 14 bases in between. The CDR3 has 15 residues. Germline V CDR1 and CDR2: LNHNV, YYDKDF (reference sequence). Original methodology: Estimation of nucleated cell counts was performed using reference gene primer amplification. Sequencing was performed with immunoSEQ multiplex PCR; in TCRdb, only in-frame clones are kept and a portion is missing. That table furnishes V, J and clone size, whereas the DNA furnished D and trimming. This sample carries some 190,000 clones, less than 90% of them seen once, and the ten largest clones take about 20%. The chain is built from TRBV15 and TRBJ2-7, with D maybe TRBD1 (5 bases). The material sequenced was peripheral blood. This TCR came from a human donor in a cohort sampled during active COVID-19. The CDR3 loop is CATSDRQKNSYEQYF. CDR3 in DNA: TGTGCCACCAGCGACCGACAGAAAAACTCCTACGAGCAGTACTTC.